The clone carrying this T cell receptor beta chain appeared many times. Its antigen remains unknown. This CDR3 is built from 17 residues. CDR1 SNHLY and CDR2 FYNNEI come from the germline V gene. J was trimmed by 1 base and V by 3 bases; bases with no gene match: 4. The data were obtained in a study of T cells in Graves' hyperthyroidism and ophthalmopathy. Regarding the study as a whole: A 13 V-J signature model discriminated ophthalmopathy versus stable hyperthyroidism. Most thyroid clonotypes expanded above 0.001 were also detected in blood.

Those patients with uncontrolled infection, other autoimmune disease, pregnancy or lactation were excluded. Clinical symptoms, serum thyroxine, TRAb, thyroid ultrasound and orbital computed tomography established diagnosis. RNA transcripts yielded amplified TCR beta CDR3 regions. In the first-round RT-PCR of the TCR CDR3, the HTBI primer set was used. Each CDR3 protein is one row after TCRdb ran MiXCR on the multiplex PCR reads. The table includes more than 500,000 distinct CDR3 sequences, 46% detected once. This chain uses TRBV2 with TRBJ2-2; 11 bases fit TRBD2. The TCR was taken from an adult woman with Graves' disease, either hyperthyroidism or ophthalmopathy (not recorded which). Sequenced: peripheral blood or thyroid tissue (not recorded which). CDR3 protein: CASSDGTSGRNTGELFF. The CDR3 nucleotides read TGTGCCAGCAGTGACGGGACTAGCGGTCGGAACACCGGGGAGCTGTTTTTT.